The clone carrying this TCR beta chain appeared a few times. What it binds is not known. For a library built for alpha chains, this beta chain is a stray read; little rests on its size. Time point reported: sample taken at primary tumor resection. Donors were 55 to 75 untreated early-stage non-small cell lung cancer patients. TCRdb reprocessed the 5' RACE reads via MiXCR and lists one record per CDR3 protein. The table lists 4,500 to 6,000 distinct CDR3 sequences, around 4.8% of them singletons. The CDR3 is made up of 15 amino acids. Germline assignment: CDR1 KGHDR and CDR2 SFDVKD. V shed 1 base and J 2 bases; nucleotides not matched to a gene: 2. This sample was taken from a study of spatial heterogeneity in lung cancer. Turning to the study itself: Detected beta-chain sequences consistently exceeded alpha-chain sequences. TCR and UMI combinations that were unique each appeared, on average, more than ten times in raw reads. Study-level points and caveats: The study found that expanded intratumoral alpha and beta TCR counts tracked tumor mutation counts.

The chain links TRBV24-1 to TRBJ2-5, with TRBD1 identical over 8 bases. Sequences were derived from lung tumor tissue, sampled at surgery. This receptor was obtained from a male donor with early-stage non-small cell lung cancer. In nucleotides, the CDR3 is TGTGCCACCAGTGATTTCAGGGGGCTTCAAGAGACCCAGTACTTC. Translation gives CATSDFRGLQETQYF.